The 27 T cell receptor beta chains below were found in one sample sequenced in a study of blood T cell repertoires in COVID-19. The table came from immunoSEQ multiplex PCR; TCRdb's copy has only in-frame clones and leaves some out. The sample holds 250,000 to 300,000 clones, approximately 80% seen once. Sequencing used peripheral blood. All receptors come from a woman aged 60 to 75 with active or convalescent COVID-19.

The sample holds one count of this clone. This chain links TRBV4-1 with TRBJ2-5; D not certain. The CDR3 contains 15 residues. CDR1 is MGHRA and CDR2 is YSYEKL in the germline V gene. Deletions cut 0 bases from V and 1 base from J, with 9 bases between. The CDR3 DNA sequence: TGCGCCAGCAGCCAAGAAACTACTTTCCAAGAGACCCAGTACTTC. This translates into CASSQETTFQETQYF.

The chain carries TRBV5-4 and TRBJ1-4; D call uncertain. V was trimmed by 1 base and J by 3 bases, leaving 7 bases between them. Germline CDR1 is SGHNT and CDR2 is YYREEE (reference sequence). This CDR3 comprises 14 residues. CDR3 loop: CASSLTGSNEKLFF. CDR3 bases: TGTGCCAGCAGCTTGACGGGTTCTAATGAAAAACTGTTTTTT. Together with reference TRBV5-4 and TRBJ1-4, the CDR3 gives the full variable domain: ETGVTQSPTHLIKTRGQQVTLRCSSQSGHNTVSWYQQALGQGPQFIFQYYREEENGRGNFPPRFSGLQFPNYSSELNVNALELDDSALYLCASSLTGSNEKLFFGSGTQLSVL.

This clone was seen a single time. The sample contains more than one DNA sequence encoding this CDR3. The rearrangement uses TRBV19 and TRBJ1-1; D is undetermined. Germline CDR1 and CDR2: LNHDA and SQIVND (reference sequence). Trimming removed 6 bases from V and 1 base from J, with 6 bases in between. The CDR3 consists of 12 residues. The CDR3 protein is CASRTGNTEAFF. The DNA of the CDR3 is TGTGCCAGTAGGACGGGGAACACTGAAGCTTTCTTT. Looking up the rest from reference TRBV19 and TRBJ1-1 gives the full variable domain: DGGITQSPKYLFRKEGQNVTLSCEQNLNHDAMYWYRQDPGQGLRLIYYSQIVNDFQKGDIAEGYSVSREKKESFPLTVTSAQKNPTAFYLCASRTGNTEAFFGQGTRLTVV.

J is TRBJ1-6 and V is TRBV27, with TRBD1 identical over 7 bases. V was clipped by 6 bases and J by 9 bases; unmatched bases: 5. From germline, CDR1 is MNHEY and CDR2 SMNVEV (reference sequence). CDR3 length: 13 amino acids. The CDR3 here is CASRATGPSPLHF. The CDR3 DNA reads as TGTGCCAGCAGAGCGACAGGGCCTTCACCCCTCCACTTT.

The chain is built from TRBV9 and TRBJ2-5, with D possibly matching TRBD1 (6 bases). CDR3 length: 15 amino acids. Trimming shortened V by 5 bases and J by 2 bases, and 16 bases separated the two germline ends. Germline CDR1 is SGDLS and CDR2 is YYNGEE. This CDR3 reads CASSTTGFSQETQYF. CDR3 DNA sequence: TGTGCCAGCAGTACAACAGGGTTTTCTCAAGAGACCCAGTACTTC.

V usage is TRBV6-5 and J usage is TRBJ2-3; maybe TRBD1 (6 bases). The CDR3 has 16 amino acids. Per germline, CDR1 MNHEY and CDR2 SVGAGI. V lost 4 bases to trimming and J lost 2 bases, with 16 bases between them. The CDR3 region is CASSSLLGGNTDTQYF. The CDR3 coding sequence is TGTGCCAGCAGTTCCCTCCTAGGGGGTAACACAGATACGCAGTATTTT.

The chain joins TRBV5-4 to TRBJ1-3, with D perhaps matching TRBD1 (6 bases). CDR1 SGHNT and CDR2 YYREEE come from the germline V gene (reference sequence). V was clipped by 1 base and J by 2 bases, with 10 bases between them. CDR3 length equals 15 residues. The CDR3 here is CASSLTGRAGNTIYF. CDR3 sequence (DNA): TGTGCCAGCAGCTTGACAGGGCGTGCTGGAAACACCATATATTTT.

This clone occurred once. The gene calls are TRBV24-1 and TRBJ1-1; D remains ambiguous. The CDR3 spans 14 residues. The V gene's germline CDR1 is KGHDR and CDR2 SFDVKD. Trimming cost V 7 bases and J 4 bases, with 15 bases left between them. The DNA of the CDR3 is TGTGCCACCAGATTCGGTATGAGTATCACTGAAGCTTTCTTT. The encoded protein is CATRFGMSITEAFF.

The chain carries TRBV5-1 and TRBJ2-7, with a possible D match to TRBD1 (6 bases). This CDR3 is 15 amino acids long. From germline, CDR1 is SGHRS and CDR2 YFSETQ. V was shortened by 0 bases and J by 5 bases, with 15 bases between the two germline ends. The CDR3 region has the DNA TGCGCCAGCAGCTTGGTTGGCAGGGGAGTGGACGAGCAGTACTTC. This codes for CASSLVGRGVDEQYF.

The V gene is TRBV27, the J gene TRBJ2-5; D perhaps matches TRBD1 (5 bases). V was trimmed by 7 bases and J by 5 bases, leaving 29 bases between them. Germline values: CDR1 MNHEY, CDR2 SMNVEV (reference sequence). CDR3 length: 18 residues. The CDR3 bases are TGTGCCAGCAATCAAGACGACCGACAGACAAGTACCGATGAGACCCAGTACTTC. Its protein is CASNQDDRQTSTDETQYF.

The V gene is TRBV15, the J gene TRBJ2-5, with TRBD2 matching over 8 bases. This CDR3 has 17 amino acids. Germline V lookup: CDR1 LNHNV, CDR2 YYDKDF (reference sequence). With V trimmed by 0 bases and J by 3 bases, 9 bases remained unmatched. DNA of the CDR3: TGTGCCACCAGCAGAGATTTTTGGCTAGCGGGTAAAGAGACCCAGTACTTC. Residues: CATSRDFWLAGKETQYF.

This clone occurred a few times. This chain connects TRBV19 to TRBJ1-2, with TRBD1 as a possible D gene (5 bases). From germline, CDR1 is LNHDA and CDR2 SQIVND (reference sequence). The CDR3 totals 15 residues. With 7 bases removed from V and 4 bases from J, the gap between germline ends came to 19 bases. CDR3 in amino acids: CASTASQSGGYGYTF. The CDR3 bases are TGTGCCAGTACCGCGTCACAGTCGGGGGGCTATGGCTACACCTTC.

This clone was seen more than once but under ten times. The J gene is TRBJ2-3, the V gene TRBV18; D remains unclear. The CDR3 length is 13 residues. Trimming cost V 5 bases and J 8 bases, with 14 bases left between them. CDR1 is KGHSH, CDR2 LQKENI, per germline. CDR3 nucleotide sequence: TGTGCCAGCTCAGTCAATCATTTTCCTACGCAGTATTTT. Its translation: CASSVNHFPTQYF.

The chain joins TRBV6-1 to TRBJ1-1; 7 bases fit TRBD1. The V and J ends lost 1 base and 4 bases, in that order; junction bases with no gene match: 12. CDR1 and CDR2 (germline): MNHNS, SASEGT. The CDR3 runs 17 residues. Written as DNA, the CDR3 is TGTGCCAGCAGTGAAGATGGAGGGACAGCCCTGTTCACTGAAGCTTTCTTT. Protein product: CASSEDGGTALFTEAFF.

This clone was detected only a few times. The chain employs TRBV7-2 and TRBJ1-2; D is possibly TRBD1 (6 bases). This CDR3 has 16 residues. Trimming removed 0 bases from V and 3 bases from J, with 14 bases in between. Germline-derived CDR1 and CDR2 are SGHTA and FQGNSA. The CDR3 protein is CASSLAIQGGDYGYTF. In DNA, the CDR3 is TGTGCCAGCAGCTTAGCTATACAGGGTGGCGACTATGGCTACACCTTC.

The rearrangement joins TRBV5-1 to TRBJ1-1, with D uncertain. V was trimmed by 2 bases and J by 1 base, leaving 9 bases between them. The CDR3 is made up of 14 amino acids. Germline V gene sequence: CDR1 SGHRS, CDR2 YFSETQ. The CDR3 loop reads CASSFLGENTEAFF. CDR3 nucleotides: TGCGCCAGCAGCTTCTTGGGCGAGAACACTGAAGCTTTCTTT. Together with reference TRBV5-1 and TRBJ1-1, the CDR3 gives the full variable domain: KAGVTQTPRYLIKTRGQQVTLSCSPISGHRSVSWYQQTPGQGLQFLFEYFSETQRNKGNFPGRFSGRQFSNSRSEMNVSTLELGDSALYLCASSFLGENTEAFFGQGTRLTVV.

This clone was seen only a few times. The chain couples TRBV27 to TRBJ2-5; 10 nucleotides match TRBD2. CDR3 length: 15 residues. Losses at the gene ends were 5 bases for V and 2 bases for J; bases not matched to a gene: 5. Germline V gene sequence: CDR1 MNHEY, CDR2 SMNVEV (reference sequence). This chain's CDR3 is CASSEGSGGQETQYF. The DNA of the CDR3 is TGTGCCAGCAGTGAAGGTAGCGGGGGGCAAGAGACCCAGTACTTC.

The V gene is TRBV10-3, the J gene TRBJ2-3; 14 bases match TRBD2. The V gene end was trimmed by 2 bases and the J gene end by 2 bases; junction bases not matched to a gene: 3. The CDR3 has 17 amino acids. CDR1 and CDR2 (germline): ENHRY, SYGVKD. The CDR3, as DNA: TGTGCCATCAGTGAGGGACTAGCGGGGGGTCTCACAGATACGCAGTATTTT. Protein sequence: CAISEGLAGGLTDTQYF.

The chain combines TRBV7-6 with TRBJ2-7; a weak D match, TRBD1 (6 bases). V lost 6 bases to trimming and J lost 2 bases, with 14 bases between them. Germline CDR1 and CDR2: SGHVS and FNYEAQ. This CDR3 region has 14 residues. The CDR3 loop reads CASSPDSRAYEQYF. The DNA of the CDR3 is TGTGCCAGCAGTCCGGACAGTAGAGCCTACGAGCAGTACTTC.

The DNA for the CDR3 is TGTGCCAGCAGCCCCTTTTGGCGGGGGGAGGGGCAGTATTTT. This translates into CASSPFWRGEGQYF. The chain joins TRBV3-1 (or the pseudogene TRBV3-2) to TRBJ2-3, with 8 bases fitting TRBD2. This CDR3 is built from 14 residues. J was trimmed by 11 bases and V by 4 bases; bases with no gene match: 11. Germline V gives CDR1 LGHDT, CDR2 YNNKEL (reference sequence).

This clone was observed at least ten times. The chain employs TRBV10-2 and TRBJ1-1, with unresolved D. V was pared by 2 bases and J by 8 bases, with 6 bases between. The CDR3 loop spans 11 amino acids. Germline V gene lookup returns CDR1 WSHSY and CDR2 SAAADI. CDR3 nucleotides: TGCGCCAGCAGTGAGAATCTCGAAGCTTTCTTT. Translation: CASSENLEAFF.

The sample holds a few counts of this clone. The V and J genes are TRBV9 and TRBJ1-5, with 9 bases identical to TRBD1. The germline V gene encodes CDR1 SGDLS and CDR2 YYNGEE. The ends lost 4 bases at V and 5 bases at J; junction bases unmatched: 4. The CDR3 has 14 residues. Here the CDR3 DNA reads TGTGCCAGCAGCCCGGGACAGGGTGATCAGCCCCAGCATTTT. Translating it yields CASSPGQGDQPQHF. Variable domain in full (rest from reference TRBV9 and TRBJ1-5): DSGVTQTPKHLITATGQRVTLRCSPRSGDLSVYWYQQSLDQGLQFLIQYYNGEERAKGNILERFSAQQFPDLHSELNLSSLELGDSALYFCASSPGQGDQPQHFGDGTRLSIL.

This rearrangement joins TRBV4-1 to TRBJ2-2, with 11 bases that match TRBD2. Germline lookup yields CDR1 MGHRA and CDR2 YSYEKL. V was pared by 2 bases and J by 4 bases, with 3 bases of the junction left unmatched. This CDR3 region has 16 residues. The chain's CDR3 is CASSQLAGGPTGELFF. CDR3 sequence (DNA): TGCGCCAGCAGCCAACTAGCGGGGGGCCCCACCGGGGAGCTGTTTTTT.

The chain's CDR3 is CASSQRSLRRAPWLTQYF. The CDR3 DNA follows: TGTGCCAGCAGCCAAAGGAGCTTAAGAAGAGCTCCTTGGTTGACCCAGTACTTC. The chain combines TRBV3-1 (or the pseudogene TRBV3-2) with TRBJ2-5; D unclear. This CDR3 region has 18 residues. The germline V and J ends were trimmed by 2 bases and 7 bases, with 26 bases remaining between them. The germline CDR1 and CDR2 sequences are LGHDT and YNNKEL (reference sequence).

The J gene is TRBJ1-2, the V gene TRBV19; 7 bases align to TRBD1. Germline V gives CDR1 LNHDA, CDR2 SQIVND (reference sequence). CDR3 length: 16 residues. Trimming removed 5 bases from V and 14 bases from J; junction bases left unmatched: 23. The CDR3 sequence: CASSDNSGTVLMAGTF. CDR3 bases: TGTGCCAGTAGTGATAATTCCGGGACAGTCCTTATGGCAGGAACCTTC.

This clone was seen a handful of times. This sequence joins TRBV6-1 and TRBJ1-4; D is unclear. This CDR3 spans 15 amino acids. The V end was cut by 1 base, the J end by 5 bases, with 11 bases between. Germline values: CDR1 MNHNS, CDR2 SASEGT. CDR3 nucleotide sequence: TGTGCCAGCAGTGAAGGGGCTTATCTAAATGAAAAACTGTTTTTT. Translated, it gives CASSEGAYLNEKLFF.

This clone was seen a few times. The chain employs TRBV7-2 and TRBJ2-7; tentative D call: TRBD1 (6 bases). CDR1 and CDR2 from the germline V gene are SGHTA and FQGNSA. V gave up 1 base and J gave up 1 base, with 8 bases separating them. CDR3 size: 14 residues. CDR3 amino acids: CASSLDRVSYEQYF. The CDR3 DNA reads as TGTGCCAGCAGCTTAGACAGGGTGTCCTACGAGCAGTACTTC.